This T cell receptor (beta chain) derives from a study of tumor and adjacent non-tumor tissue in lung cancer. Study outcomes and limitations: Patients with more diverse tumor TCRs had worse survival. Compared with tumor, normal lung showed significantly lower TCR diversity.

RNA was extracted from bulk tissue without any cell sorting. Trimming left V 5 bases short and J 7 bases short, with 17 bases between. Germline values: CDR1 MDHEN, CDR2 SYDVKM. The CDR3 extends over 14 amino acids. A modified ARM-PCR protocol with three rounds of nested PCR amplified TCRbeta. In TCRdb, the multiplex PCR reads were re-called with MiXCR into one record per CDR3 protein. Here the sample spans about 75,000 distinct CDR3 sequences, 60% to 85% being singletons. Note on this clonotype: Its antigen remains unidentified. The final CDR3 position lacks the conserved phenylalanine or tryptophan, pointing to a likely read error.

The receptor was derived from a woman aged 50 to 60 with non-small cell lung cancer. The sample comprised lung tumor tissue. The rearrangement joins TRBV28 to TRBJ1-2, with D uncertain. In DNA form, the CDR3 reads TGTGCCAGCAGTCCCCCCCCGGCAGCGATTGGCTACACCTAC. Residues: CASSPPPAAIGYTY.